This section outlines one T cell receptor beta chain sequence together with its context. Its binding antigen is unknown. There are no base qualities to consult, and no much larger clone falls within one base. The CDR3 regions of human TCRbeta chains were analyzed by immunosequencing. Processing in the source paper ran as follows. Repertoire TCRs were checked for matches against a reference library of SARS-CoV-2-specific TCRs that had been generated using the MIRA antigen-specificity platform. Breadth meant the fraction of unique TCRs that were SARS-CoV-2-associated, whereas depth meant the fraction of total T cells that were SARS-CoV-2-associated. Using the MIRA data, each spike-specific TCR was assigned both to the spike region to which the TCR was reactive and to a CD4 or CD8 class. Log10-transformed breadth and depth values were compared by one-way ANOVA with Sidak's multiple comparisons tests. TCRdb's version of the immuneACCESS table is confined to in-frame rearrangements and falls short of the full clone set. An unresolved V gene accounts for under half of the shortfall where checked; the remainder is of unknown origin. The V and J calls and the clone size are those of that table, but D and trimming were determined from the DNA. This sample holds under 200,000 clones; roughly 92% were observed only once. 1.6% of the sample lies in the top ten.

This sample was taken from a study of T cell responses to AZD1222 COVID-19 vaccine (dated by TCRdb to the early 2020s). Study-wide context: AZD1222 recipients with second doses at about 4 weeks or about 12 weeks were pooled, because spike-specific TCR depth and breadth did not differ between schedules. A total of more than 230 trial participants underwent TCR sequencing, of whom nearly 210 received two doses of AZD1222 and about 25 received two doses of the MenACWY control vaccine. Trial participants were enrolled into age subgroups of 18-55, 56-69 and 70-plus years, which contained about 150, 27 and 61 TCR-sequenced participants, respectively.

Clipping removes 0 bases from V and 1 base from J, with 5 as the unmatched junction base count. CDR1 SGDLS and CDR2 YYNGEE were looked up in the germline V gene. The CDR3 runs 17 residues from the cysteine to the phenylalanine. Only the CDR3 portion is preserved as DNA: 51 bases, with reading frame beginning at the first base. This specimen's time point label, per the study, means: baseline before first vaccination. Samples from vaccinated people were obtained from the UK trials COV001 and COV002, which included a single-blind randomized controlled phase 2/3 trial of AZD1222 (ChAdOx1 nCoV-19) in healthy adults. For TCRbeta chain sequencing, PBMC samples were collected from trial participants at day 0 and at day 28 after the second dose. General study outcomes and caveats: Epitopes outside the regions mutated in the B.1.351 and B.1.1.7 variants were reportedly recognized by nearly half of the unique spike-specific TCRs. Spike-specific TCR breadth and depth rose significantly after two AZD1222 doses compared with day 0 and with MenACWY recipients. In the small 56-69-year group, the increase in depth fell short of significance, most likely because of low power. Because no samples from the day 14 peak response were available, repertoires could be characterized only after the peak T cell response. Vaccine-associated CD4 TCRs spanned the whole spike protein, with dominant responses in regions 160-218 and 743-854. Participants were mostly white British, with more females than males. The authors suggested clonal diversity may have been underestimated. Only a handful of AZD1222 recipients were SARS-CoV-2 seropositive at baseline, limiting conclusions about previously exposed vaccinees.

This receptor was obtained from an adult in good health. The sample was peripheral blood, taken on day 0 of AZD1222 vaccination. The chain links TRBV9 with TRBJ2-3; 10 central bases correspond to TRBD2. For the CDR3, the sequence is CASSVGLAGDGTDTQYF. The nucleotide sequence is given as TGTGCCAGCAGCGTAGGGCTAGCGGGAGACGGCACAGATACGCAGTATTTT.